The rows below give T cell receptor beta chains drawn from one sample of a study of blood T cell repertoires in COVID-19. TCRdb's table, derived via immunoSEQ multiplex PCR, lists solely in-frame clones and lacks some. In the table there are about 15,000 clones, about 87% of which are singletons. Sequenced sample: peripheral blood. The receptors derive from a human donor in a cohort sampled during active COVID-19. CDR3s include the opening cysteine and the closing phenylalanine or tryptophan. D genes are given only for firm matches. Expanded clones get a size class; other rows say once, few or many, or leave the size out.

size | J | V | D | DNA | CDR3
- | TRBJ1-3 | TRBV5-8 | - | TGTGCCAGCAGCTCAAACAACAGGGTATCTGGAAACACCATATATTTT | CASSSNNRVSGNTIYF
once | TRBJ2-3 | TRBV5-6 | - | TGTGCCAGCAGCCACTACTTAGGACAGAAATACACAGATACGCAGTATTTT | CASSHYLGQKYTDTQYF
- | TRBJ1-1 | TRBV18 | TRBD1 | TGTGCCAGCTCACCACCGACAGGGGGGGGCACTGAAGCTTTCTTT | CASSPPTGGGTEAFF
- | TRBJ2-5 | TRBV14 | - | TGTGCCAGCAGCCAAGGCGGCTATAAAGAGACCCAGTACTTC | CASSQGGYKETQYF
- | TRBJ1-5 | TRBV28 | TRBD1 | TGTGCCAGCAACAACCAGGGGGCACGGCAGCCCCAGCATTTT | CASNNQGARQPQHF
- | TRBJ2-5 | TRBV6-6 | TRBD2 | TGTGCCAGCATGGGGGGAGGGGAGACCCAGTACTTC | CASMGGGETQYF
- | TRBJ2-7 | TRBV6-5 | TRBD2 | TGTGCCAGCAAGTCCCGACTAGCGGGAGCCTACGAGCAGTACTTC | CASKSRLAGAYEQYF
- | TRBJ2-7 | TRBV30 | - | TGTGCCTGGAGGGACCAGGGAACCTACGAGCAGTACTTC | CAWRDQGTYEQYF
- | TRBJ2-1 | TRBV30 | TRBD1 | TGTGCCTGGAGAGCCGGGACAGCGGTCTCTAATGAGCAGTTCTTC | CAWRAGTAVSNEQFF
- | TRBJ2-3 | TRBV11-2 | TRBD2 | TGTGCCAGCAGCTTACTAGCGGGAGGTTTCGATACGCAGTATTTT | CASSLLAGGFDTQYF
- | TRBJ2-3 | TRBV3-1/TRBV3-2 | TRBD1 | TGTGCCAGCAGCCCCCCCCACAGGGGTCGGAACACAGATACGCAGTATTTT | CASSPPHRGRNTDTQYF
- | TRBJ2-1 | TRBV18 | - | TGTGCCAGCTCACCAGGACACCTATACAATGAGCAGTTCTTC | CASSPGHLYNEQFF
- | TRBJ1-5 | TRBV24-1 | - | TGTGCCACCAGTGATCCTTCCAGTCCCCCTCATCAGCCCCAGCATTTT | CATSDPSSPPHQPQHF
- | TRBJ1-3 | TRBV25-1 | - | TGTGCCAGCAGTGCAATTAACACCATATATTTT | CASSAINTIYF
once | TRBJ1-4 | TRBV28 | TRBD1 | TGTGCCAGCAGTTCCCCGGGACAGGGTGCAACTAATGAAAAACTGTTTTTT | CASSSPGQGATNEKLFF
- | TRBJ2-7 | TRBV9 | - | TGTGCCAGCAGCCCAGGTCAGAACTACGAGCAGTACTTC | CASSPGQNYEQYF
- | TRBJ2-2 | TRBV5-4 | TRBD2 | TGTGCCAGCAGCTCCGATAGCGGGAGGGTAAAAGGGGAGCTGTTTTTT | CASSSDSGRVKGELFF
- | TRBJ2-7 | TRBV20-1 | - | TGCAGTGCTTCTGGGGGAGGCGAGCAGTACTTC | CSASGGGEQYF
- | TRBJ2-1 | TRBV7-2 | TRBD1 | TGTGCCAGCAGCTTCGACAGGGCGAATGAGCAGTTCTTC | CASSFDRANEQFF
- | TRBJ1-5 | TRBV30 | - | TGTGCCTGGAGTGGTCGAGTTAATCAGCCCCAGCATTTT | CAWSGRVNQPQHF
- | TRBJ2-3 | TRBV9 | - | TGTGCCAGCAGCCCACCGCAAGGCCAGGGATCAGATACGCAGTATTTT | CASSPPQGQGSDTQYF
- | TRBJ1-2 | TRBV7-2 | TRBD1 | TGTGCCAGCAGCGGCTGGGACAGGGGGAACTATGGCTACACCTTC | CASSGWDRGNYGYTF
- | TRBJ2-7 | TRBV11-2 | - | TGTGCCAGCAGCTTAGATTGGCGGGCGGGCGAGCAGTACTTC | CASSLDWRAGEQYF
- | TRBJ2-2 | TRBV7-3 | TRBD1 | TGTGCCAGCAGCCCAGGACAGGACCACGGGGAGCTGTTTTTT | CASSPGQDHGELFF
few | TRBJ1-5 | TRBV29-1 | - | TGCAGCGTTGAACGTTGTCAGCCCCAGCATTTT | CSVERCQPQHF
- | TRBJ2-2 | TRBV28 | TRBD1 | TGTGCCAGCAGTTCAAGTTCAGGGGGCGGCACCGGGGAGCTGTTTTTT | CASSSSSGGGTGELFF
- | TRBJ2-7 | TRBV4-2 | TRBD2 | TGTGCCAGCAGCCAAGATGCGGGGCGACTAGCGGGAGTGGGCTTC | CASSQDAGRLAGVGF
- | TRBJ1-2 | TRBV24-1 | - | TGTGCCACCAGTGATTTCAGGGGTAGTGGCTACACCTTC | CATSDFRGSGYTF